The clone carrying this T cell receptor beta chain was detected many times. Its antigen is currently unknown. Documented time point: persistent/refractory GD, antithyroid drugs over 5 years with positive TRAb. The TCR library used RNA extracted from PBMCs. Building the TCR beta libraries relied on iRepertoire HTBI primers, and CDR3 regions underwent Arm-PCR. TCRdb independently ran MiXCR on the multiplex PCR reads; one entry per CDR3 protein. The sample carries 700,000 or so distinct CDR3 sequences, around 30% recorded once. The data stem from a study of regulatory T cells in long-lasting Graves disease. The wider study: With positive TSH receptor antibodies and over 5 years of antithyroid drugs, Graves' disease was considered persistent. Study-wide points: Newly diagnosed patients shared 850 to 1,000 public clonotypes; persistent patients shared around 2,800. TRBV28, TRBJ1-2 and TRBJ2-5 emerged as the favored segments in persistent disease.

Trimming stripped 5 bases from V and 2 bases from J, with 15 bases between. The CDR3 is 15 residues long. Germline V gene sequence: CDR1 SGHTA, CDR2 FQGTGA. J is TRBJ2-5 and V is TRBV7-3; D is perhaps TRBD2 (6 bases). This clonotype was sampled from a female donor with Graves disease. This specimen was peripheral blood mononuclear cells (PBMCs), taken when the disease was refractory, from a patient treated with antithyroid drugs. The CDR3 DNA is TGTGCCAGCAGCCTTACGGCCGGAGGGCAAGAGACCCAGTACTTC. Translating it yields CASSLTAGGQETQYF.